This T cell receptor (beta chain) came from a study of control samples from healthy donors and cancer patients. Here immunoSEQ multiplex PCR was the method, and the copy in TCRdb shows in-frame clones only, minus some. Here the sample spans 200,000 to 250,000 clones, roughly 94% being singletons. The germline gives CDR1 SNHLY, CDR2 FYNNEI. The ends were cut back, 8 bases at V and 4 bases at J, with 6 bases in the middle. The CDR3 is 11 amino acids. The sample comprised blood. The chain joins TRBV2 to TRBJ2-1; D gene unclear. The TCR was taken from a man in his fifties in good health. The chain's CDR3 is CASGVYNEQFF. The CDR3 coding sequence is TGTGCCAGCGGAGTATACAATGAGCAGTTCTTC.